These 12 T cell receptor beta chains came from one sample sequenced in a study of OX40 agonist ivuxolimab in advanced cancers. Using immunoSEQ multiplex PCR, the repertoire was profiled, and TCRdb retains in-frame clones only, with some absent. Of over 90,000 clones in the sample, approximately 94% are singletons; the top ten hold 0.18%. The starting material was CD4+ or CD8+ T cells sorted from blood, obtained in a trial of the OX40 agonist ivuxolimab. The receptors come from an adult with an advanced solid tumor such as melanoma, head and neck, liver or kidney cancer.

For the CDR3, the DNA is TGTGCCAGCAGCTTAATTTCAGAACCCTTAAACTCCTACGAGCAGTACTTC. Translation: CASSLISEPLNSYEQYF. J is TRBJ2-7 and V is TRBV7-6; D remains ambiguous. Germline CDR1 is SGHVS and CDR2 is FNYEAQ. V was clipped by 2 bases and J by 0 bases, with 17 bases between them. The CDR3 sequence is 17 residues long.

This chain uses TRBV7-2 with TRBJ1-5, with 10 nucleotides matching TRBD1. Germline V gives CDR1 SGHTA, CDR2 FQGNSA. The V gene end was trimmed by 1 base and the J gene end by 4 bases; junction bases not matched to a gene: 7. This CDR3 is 17 amino acids long. Here the CDR3 reads CASSLVGTGVPNQPQHF. The DNA of the CDR3 is TGTGCCAGCAGCTTAGTAGGGACAGGGGTCCCGAATCAGCCCCAGCATTTT. The variable domain in full, with the rest retrieved from reference TRBV7-2 and TRBJ1-5, is GAGVSQSPSNKVTEKGKDVELRCDPISGHTALYWYRQSLGQGLEFLIYFQGNSAPDKSGLPSDRFSAERTGGSVSTLTIQRTQQEDSAVYLCASSLVGTGVPNQPQHFGDGTRLSIL.

The chain is built from TRBV7-2 and TRBJ2-7; 7 bases are shared with TRBD2. The CDR3 extends over 18 amino acids. CDR1 and CDR2 (germline): SGHTA, FQGNSA. Trimming cost V 0 bases and J 3 bases; bases outside gene matches: 14. Here the CDR3 DNA reads TGTGCCAGCAGCTTAGCGCTTCCCAGCGGGGTTATATTCTACGAGCAGTACTTC. Translated: CASSLALPSGVIFYEQYF.

The V call is TRBV28, the J call TRBJ2-2, with 8 bases identical to TRBD2. This CDR3 spans 15 amino acids. Germline lookup yields CDR1 MDHEN and CDR2 SYDVKM. The V gene end was trimmed by 7 bases and the J gene end by 3 bases; junction bases not matched to a gene: 7. The DNA for the CDR3 is TGTGCCAGCACCGGGAGGGCAGGATACACCGGGGAGCTGTTTTTT. Translating it yields CASTGRAGYTGELFF.

This chain links TRBV7-9 with TRBJ2-7, with D unclear. This CDR3 is 16 amino acids long. Trimming stripped 5 bases from V and 2 bases from J, with 19 bases between. Germline V gene sequence: CDR1 SEHNR, CDR2 FQNEAQ (reference sequence). The CDR3 coding sequence is TGTGCCAGCAGCCCGACCCTGGCTGGTGGGGCCTACGAGCAGTACTTC. Residues: CASSPTLAGGAYEQYF.

The gene calls are TRBV2 and TRBJ2-7, with TRBD2 identical over 10 bases. The CDR3 is 14 residues long. Germline V gene lookup returns CDR1 SNHLY and CDR2 FYNNEI. The ends lost 8 bases at V and 6 bases at J; junction bases unmatched: 10. The CDR3 protein is CASGEASGSSEQYF. The CDR3 DNA reads as TGTGCCAGCGGAGAGGCTAGCGGGAGCTCCGAGCAGTACTTC.

The chain recombines TRBV7-2 with TRBJ2-1; 7 bases agree with TRBD2. The trim removed 6 bases at V and 6 bases at J, leaving 2 bases unmatched. Germline V lookup: CDR1 SGHTA, CDR2 FQGNSA. This CDR3 spans 12 amino acids. The CDR3 region is CASRSGGNEQFF. The CDR3 bases are TGTGCCAGCAGGTCGGGGGGCAATGAGCAGTTCTTC.

V gene TRBV2 combines with J gene TRBJ2-1; 9 nucleotides match TRBD1. Unmatched junction bases numbered 12, after V lost 5 bases and J lost 7 bases. CDR1 is SNHLY and CDR2 is FYNNEI in the germline V gene. The CDR3 length is 16 residues. CDR3 sequence: CASSPQGRGTGNEQFF. CDR3 DNA sequence: TGTGCCAGCAGTCCCCAAGGGCGAGGGACAGGGAATGAGCAGTTCTTC.

The chain is built from TRBV13 and TRBJ2-7; tentative D call: TRBD2 (6 bases). Trimming pared 5 bases from V and 2 bases from J, leaving 13 bases between. Looked up from germline, CDR1 is PRHDT and CDR2 is FYEKMQ (reference sequence). CDR3 length: 14 residues. The chain's CDR3 is CASSAGGTAYEQYF. Written as DNA, the CDR3 is TGTGCCAGCAGCGCCGGCGGGACGGCCTACGAGCAGTACTTC.

In this sample, this clone turned up once. J is TRBJ2-1 and V is TRBV5-6; no reliable D call. This CDR3 has 13 amino acids. The germline gives CDR1 SGHDT, CDR2 YYEEEE. V was cut by 0 bases and J by 9 bases, with 10 bases left in between. The CDR3 protein is CASSLVISGEQFF. The DNA of the CDR3 is TGTGCCAGCAGCTTGGTCATTTCCGGTGAGCAGTTCTTC.

V is TRBV7-8 and J is TRBJ2-3; tentative D call: TRBD2 (5 bases). CDR1 SGHVS and CDR2 FQNEAQ come from the germline V gene. This CDR3 has 14 amino acids. Trimming pared 4 bases from V and 5 bases from J, leaving 13 bases between. The CDR3 DNA follows: TGTGCCAGCAGCTCCTCACTAGGCCAAGATACGCAGTATTTT. Translating gives CASSSSLGQDTQYF. Drawing the rest from reference TRBV7-8 and TRBJ2-3, the complete variable domain is GAGVSQSPRYKVAKRGQDVALRCDPISGHVSLFWYQQALGQGPEFLTYFQNEAQLDKSGLPSDRFFAERPEGSVSTLKIQRTQQEDSAVYLCASSSSLGQDTQYFGPGTRLTVL.

This rearrangement joins TRBV7-9 to TRBJ2-6; no definite D call. CDR1 is SEHNR, CDR2 FQNEAQ, per germline (reference sequence). Trimming removed 4 bases from V and 4 bases from J, with 14 bases in between. The CDR3 consists of 16 residues. This CDR3 reads CASSSRNAAGANVLTF. The CDR3 DNA follows: TGTGCCAGCAGCTCCCGAAATGCGGCCGGGGCCAACGTCCTGACTTTC.